The 21 T cell receptor beta chains below come from one sample, sequenced in a study of blood T cells in healthy people across ages. With a J-beta primer mix and a sample-barcoded 5' primer, a second PCR ran 7 to 11 cycles. MiXCR, applied by TCRdb to the 5' RACE reads, yields one record per CDR3 protein. The data show about a million distinct CDR3 sequences, 51% seen once. Input material: blood. The receptors were sampled from a woman aged 55-69 years in good health.

The chain uses TRBV19 and TRBJ1-2; 8 bases line up with TRBD1. The CDR3 runs 13 residues. The germline V gene encodes CDR1 LNHDA and CDR2 SQIVND (reference sequence). Trimming cost V 3 bases and J 8 bases; bases outside gene matches: 5. The CDR3 DNA is TGTGCCAGTAGTATGGGACAGGCGTTCGGCTACACCTTC. The encoded protein is CASSMGQAFGYTF.

This clonotype showed up just a few times. This may be a read error, as it is one base from a much larger clone. The chain uses TRBV20-1 and TRBJ2-4; D possibly corresponds to TRBD1 (6 bases). CDR3 length: 15 amino acids. Germline CDR1 and CDR2: DFQATT and SNEGSKA (reference sequence). The V gene lost 6 bases and the J gene lost 13 bases, with 28 bases spanning the gap. The CDR3 DNA reads TGCAGTGCGCTCACAGGGTACTCCAACAACAATGAGCAGTACTTC. The encoded protein is CSALTGYSNNNEQYF.

The genes are TRBV20-1 and TRBJ1-1; D possibly corresponds to TRBD1 (5 bases). The CDR3 totals 14 residues. Germline CDR1 is DFQATT and CDR2 is SNEGSKA (reference sequence). The CDR3 sequence is CTVPGRPMNTEAFF. The CDR3 region has the DNA TGCACCGTCCCAGGGAGGCCAATGAACACTGAAGCTTTCTTT.

This clonotype appeared a few times. The chain carries TRBV7-6 and TRBJ2-7, with 10 nucleotides matching TRBD1. In germline, CDR1 is SGHVS, CDR2 FNYEAQ. There are 16 residues in the CDR3. V dropped 5 bases and J dropped 3; count of bases not matched to a gene: 10. In DNA form, the CDR3 reads TGTGCCAGCAGCGAGCTCTGGGACAGGGGAGGCTACGAGCAGTACTTC. It specifies CASSELWDRGGYEQYF.

With respect to this clonotype: An end of the junction does not agree with germline; a read error may underlie this. This chain connects TRBV19 to TRBJ2-5; D possibly corresponds to TRBD2 (6 bases). CDR1 and CDR2 from the germline V gene are LNHDA and SQIVND (reference sequence). The CDR3 covers 15 residues. This CDR3 is CASSKEGLADYEQYF. CDR3 sequence (DNA): TGTGCCAGTAGTAAGGAGGGCTTAGCGGATTACGAGCAGTACTTT.

V gene TRBV5-6 combines with J gene TRBJ2-1; no firm D call. Trimming removed 4 bases from V and 1 base from J, with 18 bases in between. Germline V gives CDR1 SGHDT, CDR2 YYEEEE. The CDR3 is 17 amino acids. CDR3 sequence reads: CASSLEPRSTSYNEQFF. CDR3 coding DNA: TGTGCCAGCAGCCTCGAACCTAGGAGTACGTCCTACAATGAGCAGTTCTTC.

The CDR3 loop reads CASSPNGLAANTDTQYF. As DNA, the CDR3 is TGTGCCAGCAGTCCGAACGGACTAGCGGCAAACACAGATACGCAGTATTTT. The J gene is TRBJ2-3, the V gene TRBV7-8; 10 positions match TRBD2. Trimming took 6 bases from V and 2 from J; bases not matched to a gene: 11. CDR3 size: 17 residues. The germline CDR1 and CDR2 sequences are SGHVS and FQNEAQ.

The chain uses TRBV20-1 and TRBJ2-3; D gene unclear. Per germline, CDR1 DFQATT and CDR2 SNEGSKA (reference sequence). This CDR3 contains 14 residues. Trimming shortened V by 3 bases and J by 0 bases, and 10 bases separated the two germline ends. CDR3 bases: TGCAGTGCTAGTCCAGACGCTAGCACAGATACGCAGTATTTT. This translates into CSASPDASTDTQYF.

The CDR3 here is CASSLTFRADSYEQYF. The CDR3 DNA reads TGTGCCAGCAGCTTAACCTTCCGGGCTGACTCCTACGAGCAGTACTTC. V is TRBV7-8 and J is TRBJ2-7; D call uncertain. Germline assignment: CDR1 SGHVS and CDR2 FQNEAQ. Trimming pared 2 bases from V and 0 bases from J, leaving 14 bases between. The CDR3 totals 16 residues.

Note on this clonotype: The junction shows a germline mismatch at one end, possibly a read error. The chain carries TRBV9 and TRBJ2-7, with 8 bases matching TRBD2. CDR1 SGDLS and CDR2 YYNGEE come from the germline V gene. There are 17 residues in the CDR3. The CDR3 loop is CASSVGLTAGVTYGQYF. CDR3 coding DNA: TGTGCCAGCAGCGTAGGCCTCACAGCGGGAGTCACCTACGGGCAGTACTTC.

The chain employs TRBV27 and TRBJ2-7; 8 bases fit TRBD1. This CDR3 has 15 residues. The V gene's germline CDR1 is MNHEY and CDR2 SMNVEV (reference sequence). The J segment lost 2 bases and the V segment lost 7 bases, leaving 10 bases of the junction unmatched. The CDR3 region is CASTVTGTGAYEQYF. In DNA, the CDR3 is TGTGCCAGCACCGTAACCGGGACAGGAGCCTACGAGCAGTACTTC.

In its sample, this clonotype was seen once. The rearrangement joins TRBV2 to TRBJ1-2, with a possible D match to TRBD1 (5 bases). The germline V gene encodes CDR1 SNHLY and CDR2 FYNNEI. This CDR3 has 13 amino acids. V was trimmed by 4 bases and J by 5 bases, leaving 11 bases between them. The DNA for the CDR3 is TGTGCCAGCAGTGGACAGCTCGAATATGGCTACACCTTC. Its protein product is CASSGQLEYGYTF.

The chain uses TRBV7-2 and TRBJ2-7; TRBD1 is a possible D gene (6 bases). This CDR3 contains 16 residues. Germline CDR1 SGHTA, CDR2 FQGNSA. V was shortened by 4 bases and J by 3 bases, with 19 bases between the two germline ends. In DNA, the CDR3 is TGTGCCAGCAGCTACGGCCGACGGGGACAAAACTACGAGCAGTACTTC. It yields the protein CASSYGRRGQNYEQYF.

The V call is TRBV28, the J call TRBJ2-4, with D possibly matching TRBD2 (6 bases). V shed 11 bases and J shed 8 bases, with 19 bases lying between them. Germline loops: CDR1 MDHEN, CDR2 SYDVKM. This CDR3 has 13 amino acids. CDR3 bases: TGTGCCTGCTTGGGCGGGCAGCGGGACATTCAGTACTTC. It translates to CACLGGQRDIQYF.

The chain couples TRBV5-1 to TRBJ2-5; the D gene is possibly TRBD2 (5 bases). The germline gives CDR1 SGHRS, CDR2 YFSETQ. The CDR3 is made up of 16 amino acids. With 4 bases removed from V and 2 bases from J, the gap between germline ends came to 18 bases. The CDR3 spells CASSPGRGGLQETQYF. Written as DNA, the CDR3 is TGCGCCAGCAGCCCGGGCCGAGGAGGACTTCAAGAGACCCAGTACTTC.

This chain's CDR3 is CASSPSGTGHTGELFF. CDR3 nucleotide sequence: TGTGCCAGCTCACCGTCCGGGACAGGACACACCGGGGAGCTGTTTTTT. V and J are TRBV18 and TRBJ2-2; TRBD1 aligns across 8 bases. This CDR3 is built from 16 residues. CDR1 is KGHSH and CDR2 is LQKENI in the germline V gene. V trimming: 3 bases; J trimming: 3 bases; junction bases outside the gene matches: 6.

The CDR3 region has the DNA TGCAGTGCTCCGACTAGCGGGAGACCTGGAAATGAGCAGTTCTTC. Protein: CSAPTSGRPGNEQFF. V gene TRBV20-1 combines with J gene TRBJ2-1, with 12 bases lining up with TRBD2. Per the germline V gene, CDR1 is DFQATT and CDR2 is SNEGSKA (reference sequence). This CDR3 contains 15 residues. The J segment lost 7 bases and the V segment lost 5 bases, leaving 9 bases of the junction unmatched.

The chain couples TRBV11-3 to TRBJ2-1, with 7 bases that match TRBD2. The CDR3 consists of 12 residues. Germline lookup yields CDR1 SGHNT and CDR2 YENEEA. Unmatched junction bases numbered 8, after V lost 3 bases and J lost 15 bases. The CDR3 nucleotides are TGTGCCAGCAGCTTCTCCGCGGGAGCCCCGTTCTTC. It specifies CASSFSAGAPFF.

Only a few counts were recorded for this clonotype. J is TRBJ2-3 and V is TRBV7-2; 9 bases line up with TRBD1. The CDR3 runs 15 residues. Losses at the gene ends were 7 bases for V and 5 bases for J; bases not matched to a gene: 10. Germline V gene data show CDR1 as SGHTA and CDR2 as FQGNSA. CDR3 DNA sequence: TGTGCCAGCACGAAACAGGGGGCTCTTCAAGATACGCAGTATTTT. Amino acids: CASTKQGALQDTQYF.

This clonotype was counted between two and nine times. The V gene is TRBV7-2, the J gene TRBJ2-1, with 10 bases fitting TRBD1. Germline lookup yields CDR1 SGHTA and CDR2 FQGNSA. J was trimmed by 7 bases and V by 6 bases; bases with no gene match: 9. This CDR3 spans 15 amino acids. Written as DNA, the CDR3 is TGTGCCAGCAGTACCTCGGGACAGGGGCGTAATGAGCAGTTCTTC. It is translated as CASSTSGQGRNEQFF.

This clonotype was seen only a few times. Given a much more abundant clone one base away, this may be a read error. This chain links TRBV12-3 or TRBV12-4 with TRBJ2-1; 8 nucleotides align to TRBD2. V trimming: 5 bases; J trimming: 4 bases; junction bases outside the gene matches: 4. The CDR3 length is 14 residues. In nucleotides, the CDR3 is TGTGCCAGCAGTGTCCTAGCGGGTTACAATGAGCAGTTCTTC. Its translation is CASSVLAGYNEQFF.